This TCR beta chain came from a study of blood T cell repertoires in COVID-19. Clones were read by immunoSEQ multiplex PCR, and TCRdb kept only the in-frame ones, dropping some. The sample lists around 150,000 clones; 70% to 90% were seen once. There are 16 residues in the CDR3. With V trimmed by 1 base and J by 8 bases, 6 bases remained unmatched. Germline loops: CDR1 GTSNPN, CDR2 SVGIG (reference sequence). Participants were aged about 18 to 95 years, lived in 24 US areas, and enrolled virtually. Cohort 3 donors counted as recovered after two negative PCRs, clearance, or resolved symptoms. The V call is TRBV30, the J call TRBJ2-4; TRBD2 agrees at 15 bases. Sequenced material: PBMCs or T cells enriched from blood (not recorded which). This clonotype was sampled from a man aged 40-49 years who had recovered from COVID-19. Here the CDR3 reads CAWSGTSGGAVDIQYF. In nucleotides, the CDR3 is TGTGCCTGGAGTGGGACTAGCGGGGGGGCCGTGGACATTCAGTACTTC.